This T cell receptor beta chain was sequenced in a study of cytomegalovirus exposure and HLA in healthy donors. Method: immunoSEQ multiplex PCR; TCRdb's copy keeps in-frame clones and lacks some. This sample has under 200,000 clones, with approximately 89% found just once. Germline V lookup: CDR1 ENHRY, CDR2 SYGVKD. V lost 11 bases and J lost 6, with 16 bases in between. This CDR3 comprises 13 residues. This receptor was obtained from a man younger than 35 in good health and CMV-seropositive. The rearrangement links TRBV10-3 to TRBJ2-2; possible D gene TRBD1, 6 bases. The sequenced material came from PBMCs. As DNA, the CDR3 is TGTGCCCTTGGACAGAAGCCCGCCGGGGAGCTGTTTTTT. Residues: CALGQKPAGELFF.